This T cell receptor (beta chain) was profiled in a study of T cell responses to AZD1222 COVID-19 vaccine. Germline V gene data show CDR1 as LGHDT and CDR2 as YNNKEL (reference sequence). CDR3 length: 16 residues. Trimming removed 1 base from V and 7 bases from J; junction bases left unmatched: 1. Sequenced by immunoSEQ multiplex PCR; TCRdb stores in-frame clones only, minus some. The sample carries 120,000 to 150,000 clones, roughly 90% recorded once. The chain joins TRBV3-1 (or the pseudogene TRBV3-2) to TRBJ2-2, with 15 bases matching TRBD2. This clonotype originated in an adult in good health. The sequences come from peripheral blood, collected on day 0 of AZD1222 vaccination. In nucleotides, the CDR3 is TGTGCCAGCAGCCAAGGGGGACTAGCGGGAGGCGGGGAGCTGTTTTTT. Translated, it gives CASSQGGLAGGGELFF.